Listed here is a single TCR beta chain. Its antigen is unknown. This CDR3 is built from 12 residues. Germline V lookup: CDR1 MGHDK, CDR2 SYGVNS. Trimming pared 4 bases from V and 8 bases from J, leaving 11 bases between. The data stem from a study of graft-versus-host responses after intestinal transplantation. Study-level findings and limits: Where graft-donor T cell macrochimerism was present, patients had high graft-versus-host to host-versus-graft clonal ratios in allografts.

Clones were sequenced by immunoSEQ multiplex PCR, and TCRdb holds only the in-frame ones, with some missing. This table has tens of thousands of clones, 70% to 90% appearing once. The sample consisted of unstimulated CD4+ T cells sorted from spleen or lymph node cells, taken before intestinal transplant. The gene calls are TRBV25-1 and TRBJ1-2; possible D gene TRBD1, 5 bases. The origin of this receptor is a human donor who received an intestinal transplant. CDR3 protein: CASSVQGGGYTF. The CDR3 nucleotides read TGTGCCAGCAGTGTTCAGGGCGGAGGCTACACCTTC.